A single sample gave rise to the 13 T cell receptor beta chains below, sequenced in a study of radiation and T cells in renal cell carcinoma. The time point: baseline pretreatment blood. Described treatment: 15 Gy SBRT to primary tumor, nephrectomy 4 weeks later. TCRdb's copy holds only in-frame clones and misses some; the assay was immunoSEQ multiplex PCR. The sample includes about 140,000 clones, over 65% of them seen just once. The sample consisted of blood, taken from a patient whose treatment included radiotherapy and nephrectomy. These receptors originate from a woman aged 45-65 years with renal cell carcinoma.

The chain has TRBV18 and TRBJ2-5; D is ambiguous. Germline V gene sequence: CDR1 KGHSH, CDR2 LQKENI. V lost 3 bases and J lost 7, with 9 bases in between. The CDR3 is 12 amino acids. As DNA, the CDR3 is TGTGCCAGCTCACCGACCCCGGGGACCCAGTACTTC. Translation gives CASSPTPGTQYF.

The chain carries TRBV6-1 and TRBJ1-5, with unresolved D. Germline values: CDR1 MNHNS, CDR2 SASEGT. Trimming removed 8 bases from V and 4 bases from J, with 12 bases in between. This CDR3 comprises 13 residues. DNA of the CDR3: TGTGCCAGCGGGATTCGGGAAAATCAGCCCCAGCATTTT. This translates into CASGIRENQPQHF.

About this clone itself: This specimen includes other DNA sequences encoding the same CDR3. The chain recombines TRBV7-9 with TRBJ1-5; D not resolved. This CDR3 is built from 12 residues. CDR1 and CDR2 (germline): SEHNR, FQNEAQ (reference sequence). Trimming left V 5 bases short and J 6 bases short, with 8 bases between. The CDR3 region is CASSLEGQPQHF. CDR3 in DNA: TGTGCCAGCAGCCTCGAGGGTCAGCCCCAGCATTTT.

The V call is TRBV4-3, the J call TRBJ1-1; 8 nucleotides match TRBD1. CDR3 length: 16 residues. With V trimmed by 0 bases and J by 3 bases, 6 bases remained unmatched. The germline gives CDR1 LGHNA, CDR2 YSLEER. The CDR3 protein is CASSQDIPGGYTEAFF. The CDR3 DNA reads TGCGCCAGCAGCCAAGATATCCCAGGGGGCTACACTGAAGCTTTCTTT.

This clone was picked up a small number of times. V gene TRBV5-1 combines with J gene TRBJ2-5, with a possible D match to TRBD1 (6 bases). V was pared by 4 bases and J by 4 bases, with 20 bases between. Germline V gives CDR1 SGHRS, CDR2 YFSETQ. The CDR3 totals 16 residues. The CDR3 here is CASSPELGRGRETQYF. DNA of the CDR3: TGCGCCAGCAGCCCAGAACTTGGCAGGGGACGAGAGACCCAGTACTTC.

The chain is built from TRBV6-5 and TRBJ1-6; no firm D call. There are 15 residues in the CDR3. Trimming removed 2 bases from V and 7 bases from J, with 12 bases in between. Germline lookup yields CDR1 MNHEY and CDR2 SVGAGI. CDR3 region: CASSYGGKGNSPLHF. CDR3 DNA sequence: TGTGCCAGCAGTTACGGTGGCAAGGGAAATTCACCCCTCCACTTT.

With respect to this clone: The same CDR3 can be traced to other DNA sequences in this sample. The CDR3 DNA follows: TGCGCCAGCAGCTTGGGCAGCCAAGAGACCCAGTACTTC. It encodes CASSLGSQETQYF. The chain recombines TRBV5-1 with TRBJ2-5; D is unclear. Per germline, CDR1 SGHRS and CDR2 YFSETQ. The V end was cut by 0 bases, the J end by 1 base, with 4 bases between. The CDR3 consists of 13 residues.

The V call is TRBV28, the J call TRBJ1-2; D is possibly TRBD1 (5 bases). Between the trimmed V and J ends, which lost 3 bases and 13 bases, there was a span of 12 bases. The CDR3 runs 11 residues. Germline V gives CDR1 MDHEN, CDR2 SYDVKM. Written as DNA, the CDR3 is TGTGCCAGCAGTTTGTCGACAGCCGCCACCTTC. This encodes CASSLSTAATF.

This rearrangement joins TRBV28 to TRBJ2-7; tentatively, D is TRBD1 (5 bases). This CDR3 comprises 14 residues. CDR1 and CDR2 from the germline V gene are MDHEN and SYDVKM. V gave up 5 bases and J gave up 0 bases, with 11 bases separating them. CDR3 sequence (DNA): TGTGCCAGCAGTCCGCGACAGAGCTCCTACGAGCAGTACTTC. It yields the protein CASSPRQSSYEQYF.

The chain has TRBV6-1 and TRBJ2-7; tentatively, D is TRBD1 (5 bases). V lost 7 bases and J lost 3, with 10 bases in between. CDR1 is MNHNS and CDR2 is SASEGT in the germline V gene. The CDR3 is made up of 12 amino acids. The CDR3 bases are TGTGCCAGCACCGGACAAGTCTACGAGCAGTACTTC. Translation gives CASTGQVYEQYF.

The J gene is TRBJ1-2, the V gene TRBV4-3, with D perhaps TRBD1 (6 bases). The CDR3 sequence is 15 residues long. Germline CDR1 is LGHNA and CDR2 is YSLEER. V shed 3 bases and J shed 2 bases, with 13 bases lying between them. The CDR3 bases are TGCGCCAGCAGCCAGGGTCGGACAGTCAACTATGGCTACACCTTC. This gives the protein CASSQGRTVNYGYTF.

The genes are TRBV5-6 and TRBJ2-7, with D maybe TRBD2 (5 bases). The CDR3 length is 12 residues. The V end was cut by 4 bases, the J end by 6 bases, with 11 bases between. Germline V CDR1 and CDR2: SGHDT, YYEEEE. This chain's CDR3 is CASSLTTSEQYF. CDR3 bases: TGTGCCAGCAGCCTTACAACTAGCGAGCAGTACTTC.

J is TRBJ2-2 and V is TRBV10-3; 10 bases map to TRBD2. The germline V gene has CDR1 ENHRY and CDR2 SYGVKD. This CDR3 comprises 16 residues. V was pared by 6 bases and J by 5 bases, with 9 bases of the junction left unmatched. The chain's CDR3 is CAISPSAGGGTGELFF. CDR3 in DNA: TGTGCCATCAGCCCCTCAGCGGGAGGGGGGACCGGGGAGCTGTTTTTT.